The clone carrying this T cell receptor (beta chain) was detected a few times. Its antigen is still unknown. Researchers tagged individual cDNA molecules with unique molecular identifiers. MiXCR, applied by TCRdb to the 5' RACE reads, yields one record per CDR3 protein. The sample gives 84,000 or so distinct CDR3 sequences, around 15% of which show up once; approximately 9.9% is in the top ten. These data belong to a study of early T cells in non-severe SARS-CoV-2 infection. Study-wide context: Alpha and beta chains were unpaired, from unsorted whole-blood bulk RNA.

Study results and caveats: Anti-spike CD8 responses were favored by VDJdb matching, which missed private and CD4 specificities.

This CDR3 comprises 11 residues. CDR1 and CDR2 from the germline V gene are SQVTM and ANQGSEA. Trimming left V 4 bases short and J 0 bases short, with 0 bases between. The rearrangement uses TRBV29-1 and TRBJ1-4; D call uncertain. The sequence came from an adult who was a healthcare worker with PCR-confirmed SARS-CoV-2 infection or an uninfected control (not recorded which). The sample comprised whole blood. The CDR3, as DNA: TGCAGCGTTGCAACTAATGAAAAACTGTTTTTT. Translated, it gives CSVATNEKLFF. Filled out from reference TRBV29-1 and TRBJ1-4, the complete variable domain reads SAVISQKPSRDICQRGTSLTIQCQVDSQVTMMFWYRQQPGQSLTLIATANQGSEATYESGFVIDKFPISRPNLTFSTLTVSNMSPEDSSIYLCSVATNEKLFFGSGTQLSVL.